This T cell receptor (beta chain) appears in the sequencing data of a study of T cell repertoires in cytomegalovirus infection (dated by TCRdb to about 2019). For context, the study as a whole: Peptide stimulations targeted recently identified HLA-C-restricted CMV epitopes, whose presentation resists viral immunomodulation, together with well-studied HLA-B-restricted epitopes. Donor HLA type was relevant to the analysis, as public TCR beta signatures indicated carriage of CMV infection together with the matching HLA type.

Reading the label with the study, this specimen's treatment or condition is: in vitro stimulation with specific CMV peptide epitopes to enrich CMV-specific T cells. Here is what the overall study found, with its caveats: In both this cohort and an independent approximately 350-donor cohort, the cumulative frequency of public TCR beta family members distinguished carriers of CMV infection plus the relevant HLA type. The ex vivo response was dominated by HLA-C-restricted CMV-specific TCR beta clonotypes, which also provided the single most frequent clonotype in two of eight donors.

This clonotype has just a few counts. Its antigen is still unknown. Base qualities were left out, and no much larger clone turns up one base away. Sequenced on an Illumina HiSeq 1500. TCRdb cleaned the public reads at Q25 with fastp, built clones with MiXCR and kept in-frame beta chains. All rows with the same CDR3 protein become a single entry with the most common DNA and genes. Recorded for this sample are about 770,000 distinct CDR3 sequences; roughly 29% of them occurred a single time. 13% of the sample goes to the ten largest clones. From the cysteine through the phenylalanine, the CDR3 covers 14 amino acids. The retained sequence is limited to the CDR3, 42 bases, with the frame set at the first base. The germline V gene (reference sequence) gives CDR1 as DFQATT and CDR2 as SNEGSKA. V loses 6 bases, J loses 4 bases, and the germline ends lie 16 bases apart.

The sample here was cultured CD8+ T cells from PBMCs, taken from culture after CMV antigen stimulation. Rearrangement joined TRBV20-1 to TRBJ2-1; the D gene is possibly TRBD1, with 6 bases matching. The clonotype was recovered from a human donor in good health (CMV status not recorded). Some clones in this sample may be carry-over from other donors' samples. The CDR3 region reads CSAPGQLVYNEQFF. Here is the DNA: TGCAGTGCCCCGGGACAACTAGTATACAATGAGCAGTTCTTC.